This T cell receptor (beta chain) was sequenced in a study of T cell responses to AZD1222 COVID-19 vaccine. Study-wide findings and caveats: Reportedly, nearly half the spike-specific TCRs target unmutated variant regions. In a largely white British group with more females than males, clonal diversity was possibly underestimated.

The CDR3 is 13 amino acids. Germline V lookup: CDR1 MDHEN, CDR2 SYDVKM. V was trimmed by 3 bases and J by 4 bases, leaving 7 bases between them. A word on this clone: Its antigen remains unknown. This sample also contains other DNA sequences that code for the same CDR3.

The protocol was immunoSEQ multiplex PCR, while the TCRdb copy is restricted to in-frame clones and leaves out a portion. The sample has about 140,000 clones; the top ten hold under 2.5%. The receptor was isolated from an adult in good health. Sequencing was done on a sample of peripheral blood. The rearrangement joins TRBV28 to TRBJ1-3; D gene unclear. CDR3 in DNA: TGTGCCAGCAGTTTGTTAGGGGGAAACACCATATATTTT. It codes for CASSLLGGNTIYF.